This T cell receptor (beta chain) is from a study of beta chain features in type 1 diabetes. Study at large: Over all samples combined, some 110 million sorted cells were examined.

Purity of each sorted population was above 95%. In this sample, this clone turned up a few times. Antigen specificity is unknown. The whole isolated RNA underwent reverse transcription, so sequencing captured expressed TCRB transcripts. The assay was immunoSEQ multiplex PCR, and TCRdb's table has in-frame clones only and misses some. The sample has 300,000 to 350,000 clones; over 7% are singletons. The CDR3 has 15 residues. V shed 5 bases, J shed 6 bases, and the junction held 8 bases outside the gene matches. The V gene's germline CDR1 is SGHVS and CDR2 FQNEAQ. Study-level findings and limits: TCRB CDR3s were moderately but significantly shorter in Type 1 diabetes patients in all four CD4+ subsets. TCRB rearrangement may or may not be influenced by HLA type; here this remained unresolved. In the patient group, naive, central memory and Treg TCRB repertoires seemed more alike than in the healthy donor group.

The chain links TRBV7-8 to TRBJ2-1; TRBD2 agrees at 9 bases. Sequenced input: central memory CD4+ T cells from blood. The sequence derives from a man in his thirties or forties with type 1 diabetes. CDR3 sequence: CASSPLGTSLNEQFF. CDR3 nucleotide sequence: TGTGCCAGCAGCCCCCTGGGGACTAGCCTCAATGAGCAGTTCTTC.